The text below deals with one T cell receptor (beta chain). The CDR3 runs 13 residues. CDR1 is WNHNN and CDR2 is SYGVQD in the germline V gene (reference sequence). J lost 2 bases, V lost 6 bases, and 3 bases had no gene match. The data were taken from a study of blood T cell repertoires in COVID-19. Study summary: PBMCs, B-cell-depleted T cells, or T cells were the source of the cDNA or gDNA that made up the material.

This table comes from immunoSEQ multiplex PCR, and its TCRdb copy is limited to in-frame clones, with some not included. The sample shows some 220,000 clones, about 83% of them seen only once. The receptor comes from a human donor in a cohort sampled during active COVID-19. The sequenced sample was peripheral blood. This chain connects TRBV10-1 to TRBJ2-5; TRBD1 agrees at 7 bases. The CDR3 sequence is CASRSQGQETQYF. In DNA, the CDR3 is TGCGCCAGCAGATCACAGGGGCAAGAGACCCAGTACTTC.